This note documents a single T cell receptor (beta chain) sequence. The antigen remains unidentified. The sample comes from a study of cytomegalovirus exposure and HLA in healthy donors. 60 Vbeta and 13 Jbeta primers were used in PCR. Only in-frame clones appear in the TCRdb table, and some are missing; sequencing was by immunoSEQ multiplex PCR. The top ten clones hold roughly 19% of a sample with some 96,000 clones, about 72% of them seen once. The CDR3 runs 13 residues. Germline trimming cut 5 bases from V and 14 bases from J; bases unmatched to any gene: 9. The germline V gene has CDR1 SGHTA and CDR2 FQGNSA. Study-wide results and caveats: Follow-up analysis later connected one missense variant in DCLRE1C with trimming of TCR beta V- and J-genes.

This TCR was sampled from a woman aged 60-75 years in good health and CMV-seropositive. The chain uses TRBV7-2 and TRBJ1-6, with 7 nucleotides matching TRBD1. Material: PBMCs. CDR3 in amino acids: CASSGGQSFALHF. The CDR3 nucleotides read TGTGCCAGCAGCGGGGGACAGTCGTTCGCCCTCCACTTT.